A selection of T cell receptor beta chains follows, all from one sample in a study of shared clonotypes between healthy human individuals. Generated by immunoSEQ multiplex PCR, the TCRdb table keeps only in-frame clones and is missing some. Of about 980,000 clones listed, approximately 80% are singletons. Sequencing was performed on memory CD4+ T cells sorted from blood. The receptors originated from a man between 18 and 35 years old in good health. The conserved cysteine and the conserved F or W are not part of the CDR3 here. D genes are given only for firm matches.

ASSQGTSAKYSYEQY	TRBD2	15	TRBV4-1	TRBJ2-7
ASSLGSRGVLTQY	-	13	TRBV7-9	TRBJ2-5
ASSIIGASQPQH	-	12	TRBV19	TRBJ1-5
ASSLEGGQSSYNSPLH	-	16	TRBV9	TRBJ1-6
ASSQGTPGNEQF	-	12	TRBV6-5	TRBJ2-1
ASSSTGRDYGYT	TRBD1	12	TRBV28	TRBJ1-2
ASSPATGTGEYEQY	TRBD1	14	TRBV5-1	TRBJ2-7
ASSPRDSSNSNQPQH	TRBD1	15	TRBV4-1	TRBJ1-5
ASSPRYRHEQY	-	11	TRBV9	TRBJ2-7
AWSPSLPPAGVYYNEQF	TRBD2	17	TRBV30	TRBJ2-1
ASSLNRGYEQY	-	11	TRBV7-2	TRBJ2-7
ASSLRGTPLGLDEQY	-	15	TRBV5-1	TRBJ2-7
ASSHSPGNEQF	-	11	TRBV13	TRBJ2-1
ASSLAGSSYEQY	-	12	TRBV7-6	TRBJ2-7
ASSTRPGTGTDTEAF	TRBD1	15	TRBV7-2	TRBJ1-1
ASSRTMQETQY	-	11	TRBV5-4	TRBJ2-5
ASSPSGLLTDEQF	TRBD2	13	TRBV6-4	TRBJ2-1
ATLEGPNQPQH	-	11	TRBV10-3	TRBJ1-5
ASSQDRTSGTTDTQY	TRBD2	15	TRBV4-1	TRBJ2-3
ASSLSGQGANSPLH	TRBD1	14	TRBV4-1	TRBJ1-6
ASHVGSRSNQPQH	-	13	TRBV6-1	TRBJ1-5
ASSQGRDYYGYT	-	12	TRBV14	TRBJ1-2
ASSYRTSGRAYEQY	TRBD2	14	TRBV6-5	TRBJ2-7
ASSRKGGGSSYEQY	-	14	TRBV4-1	TRBJ2-7
ASSFSTADTQY	-	11	TRBV7-9	TRBJ2-3
ASSFKGRNTQY	-	11	TRBV7-2	TRBJ2-3
ASSPGTSGYQETQY	TRBD2	14	TRBV14	TRBJ2-5
SGSTTGYEQY	-	10	TRBV29-1	TRBJ2-7
ASSFGTGEAF	TRBD1	10	TRBV5-1	TRBJ1-1
ASSPQTGGSGNTIY	TRBD1	14	TRBV5-1	TRBJ1-3
AISEQSGNTIY	-	11	TRBV10-3	TRBJ1-3
ASSEDVGPY	-	9	TRBV6-5	TRBJ2-7
ASSLVGGVETQY	-	12	TRBV7-6	TRBJ2-5
ASSLGAGYEQY	-	11	TRBV5-1	TRBJ2-7
ASQRQGTGELF	TRBD1	11	TRBV27	TRBJ2-2
ASSFRTGGRQETQY	-	14	TRBV7-2	TRBJ2-5
ASSHRDRDSYEQY	-	13	TRBV4-3	TRBJ2-7
ASSEAPRAYGYT	-	12	TRBV2	TRBJ1-2
ASSGYYRDGNEKLF	-	14	TRBV25-1	TRBJ1-4